This T cell receptor (beta chain) was recovered during a study of blood T cell repertoires in COVID-19. About the research overall: Samples of COVID-19 (acute and convalescent) were obtained from the United States, Italy and Spain. PBMCs, B-cell-depleted T cells, or T cells were the source of the cDNA or gDNA that made up the material.

In the source study's methods: Amplification from reference gene primers served as the basis for estimated nucleated cell counts. Assay used: immunoSEQ multiplex PCR; TCRdb lists only in-frame clones, some missing. That table supplies the V and J calls and clone size; D and trimming were determined from the DNA. The profile covers approximately 120,000 clones, with over 75% appearing a single time and over 1% taken by the ten largest. Germline V gives CDR1 SGHRS, CDR2 YFSETQ. V lost 0 bases and J 6 bases, leaving 9 bases between the germline ends. CDR3 length: 13 residues. V usage is TRBV5-1 and J usage is TRBJ1-1, with D unresolved. Specimen: peripheral blood. This sequence was found in a woman over 75 with acute or convalescent COVID-19. CDR3 coding DNA: TGCGCCAGCAGCTTGGATTTGTTCTCTGAAGCTTTCTTT. Translating it yields CASSLDLFSEAFF.